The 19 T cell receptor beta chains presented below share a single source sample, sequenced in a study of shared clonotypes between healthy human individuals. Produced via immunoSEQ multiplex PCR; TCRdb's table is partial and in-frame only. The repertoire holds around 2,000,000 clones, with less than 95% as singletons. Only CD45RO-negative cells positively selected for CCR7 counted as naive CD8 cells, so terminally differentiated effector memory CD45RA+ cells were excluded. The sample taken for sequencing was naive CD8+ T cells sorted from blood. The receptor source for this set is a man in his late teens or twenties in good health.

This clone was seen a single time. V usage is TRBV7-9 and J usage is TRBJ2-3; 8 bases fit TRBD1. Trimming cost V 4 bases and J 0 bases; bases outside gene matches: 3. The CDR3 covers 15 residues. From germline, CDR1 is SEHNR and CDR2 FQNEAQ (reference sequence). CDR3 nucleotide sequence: TGTGCCAGCAGCTCTACAGGGGGAAGCACAGATACGCAGTATTTT. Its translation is CASSSTGGSTDTQYF.

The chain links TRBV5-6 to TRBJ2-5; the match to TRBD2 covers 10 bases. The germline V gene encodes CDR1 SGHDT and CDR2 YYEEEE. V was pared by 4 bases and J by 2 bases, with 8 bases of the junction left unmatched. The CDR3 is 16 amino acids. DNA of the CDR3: TGTGCCAGCAGCAAAGGACTAGCGGAAGCTCAAGAGACCCAGTACTTC. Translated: CASSKGLAEAQETQYF.

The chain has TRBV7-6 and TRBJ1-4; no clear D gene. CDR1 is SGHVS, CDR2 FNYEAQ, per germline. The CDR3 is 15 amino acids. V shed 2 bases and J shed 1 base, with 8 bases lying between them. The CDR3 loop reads CASSLRWGTNEKLFF. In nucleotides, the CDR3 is TGTGCCAGCAGCTTACGGTGGGGAACTAATGAAAAACTGTTTTTT.

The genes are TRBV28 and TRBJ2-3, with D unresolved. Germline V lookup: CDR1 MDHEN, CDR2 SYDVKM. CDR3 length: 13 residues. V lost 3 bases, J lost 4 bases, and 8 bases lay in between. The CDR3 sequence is CASSFIGPDTQYF. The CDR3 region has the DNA TGTGCCAGCAGTTTCATTGGACCAGATACGCAGTATTTT.

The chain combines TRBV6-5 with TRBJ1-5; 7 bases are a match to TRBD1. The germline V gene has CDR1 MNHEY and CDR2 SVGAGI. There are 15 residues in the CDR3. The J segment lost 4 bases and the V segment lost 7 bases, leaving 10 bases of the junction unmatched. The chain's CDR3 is CASTPQGGGNQPQHF. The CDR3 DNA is TGTGCCAGCACCCCCCAGGGGGGAGGGAATCAGCCCCAGCATTTT.

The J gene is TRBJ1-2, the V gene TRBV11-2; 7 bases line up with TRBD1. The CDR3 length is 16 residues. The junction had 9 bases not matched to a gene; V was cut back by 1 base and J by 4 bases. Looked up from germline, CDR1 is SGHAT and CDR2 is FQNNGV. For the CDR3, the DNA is TGTGCCAGCAGCTTAGGGAGGGAAGGGGGCCCCTATGGCTACACCTTC. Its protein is CASSLGREGGPYGYTF.

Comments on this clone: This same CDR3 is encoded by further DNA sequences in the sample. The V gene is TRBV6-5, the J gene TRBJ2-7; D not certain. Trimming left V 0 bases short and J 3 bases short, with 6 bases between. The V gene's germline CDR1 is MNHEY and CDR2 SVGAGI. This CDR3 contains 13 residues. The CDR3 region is CASSYSMGYEQYF. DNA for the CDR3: TGTGCCAGCAGTTACTCGATGGGCTACGAGCAGTACTTC.

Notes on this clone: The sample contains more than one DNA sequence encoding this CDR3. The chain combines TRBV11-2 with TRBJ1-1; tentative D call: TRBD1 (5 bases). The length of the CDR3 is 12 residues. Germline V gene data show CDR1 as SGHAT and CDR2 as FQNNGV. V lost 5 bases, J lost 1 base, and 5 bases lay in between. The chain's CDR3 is CASSGANTEAFF. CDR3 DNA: TGTGCCAGCAGCGGGGCGAACACTGAAGCTTTCTTT.

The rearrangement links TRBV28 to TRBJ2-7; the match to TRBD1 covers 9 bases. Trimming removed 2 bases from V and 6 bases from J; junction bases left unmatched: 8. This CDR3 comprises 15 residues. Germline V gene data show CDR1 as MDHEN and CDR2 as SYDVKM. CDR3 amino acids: CASSLRGTGWSEQYF. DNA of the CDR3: TGTGCCAGCAGTTTACGAGGGACAGGGTGGTCCGAGCAGTACTTC.

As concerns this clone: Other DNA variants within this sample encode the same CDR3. The CDR3 is CASSLVDGSYEQYF. In nucleotides, the CDR3 is TGCGCCAGCAGCTTGGTCGACGGATCCTACGAGCAGTACTTC. This chain uses TRBV5-1 with TRBJ2-7; D unclear. Germline V gene data show CDR1 as SGHRS and CDR2 as YFSETQ. Deletions cut 0 bases from V and 1 base from J, with 8 bases between. This CDR3 has 14 amino acids.

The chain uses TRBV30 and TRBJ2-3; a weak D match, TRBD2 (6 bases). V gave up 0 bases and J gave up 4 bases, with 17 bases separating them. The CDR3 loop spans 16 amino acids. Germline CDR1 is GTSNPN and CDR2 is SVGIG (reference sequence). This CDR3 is CAWSVHPGVIADTQYF. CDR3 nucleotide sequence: TGTGCCTGGAGTGTACACCCGGGAGTCATCGCAGATACGCAGTATTTT.

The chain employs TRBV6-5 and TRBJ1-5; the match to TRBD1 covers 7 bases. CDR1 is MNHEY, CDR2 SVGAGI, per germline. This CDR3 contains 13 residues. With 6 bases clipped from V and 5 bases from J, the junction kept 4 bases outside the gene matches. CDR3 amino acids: CASRPTGDQPQHF. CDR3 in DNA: TGTGCCAGCAGACCCACAGGGGATCAGCCCCAGCATTTT.

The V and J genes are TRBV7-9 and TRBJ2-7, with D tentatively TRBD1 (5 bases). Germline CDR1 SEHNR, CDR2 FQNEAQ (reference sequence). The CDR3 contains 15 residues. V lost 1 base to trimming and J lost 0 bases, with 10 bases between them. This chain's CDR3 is CASSLDLGPSYEQYF. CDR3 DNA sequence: TGTGCCAGCAGCTTAGATTTGGGGCCCTCCTACGAGCAGTACTTC.

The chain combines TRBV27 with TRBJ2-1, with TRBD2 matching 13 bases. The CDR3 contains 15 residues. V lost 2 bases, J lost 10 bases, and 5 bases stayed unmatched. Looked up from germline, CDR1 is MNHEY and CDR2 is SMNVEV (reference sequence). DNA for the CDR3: TGTGCCAGCAGTTTAACCACTAGCGGGAGGGGGGAGCAGTTCTTC. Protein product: CASSLTTSGRGEQFF.

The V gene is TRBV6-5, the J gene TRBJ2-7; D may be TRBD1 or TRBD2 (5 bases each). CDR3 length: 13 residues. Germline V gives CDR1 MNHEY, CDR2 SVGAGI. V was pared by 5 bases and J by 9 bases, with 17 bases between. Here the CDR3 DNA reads TGTGCCAGCAGTCAAACAACGGGGCGGAGGCAGTACTTC. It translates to CASSQTTGRRQYF.

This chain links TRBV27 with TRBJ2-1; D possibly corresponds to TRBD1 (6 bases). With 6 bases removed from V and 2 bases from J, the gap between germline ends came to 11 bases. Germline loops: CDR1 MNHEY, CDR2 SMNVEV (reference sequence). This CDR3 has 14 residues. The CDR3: CASSLQGTYNEQFF. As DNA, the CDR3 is TGTGCCAGCAGCCTACAGGGAACCTACAATGAGCAGTTCTTC.

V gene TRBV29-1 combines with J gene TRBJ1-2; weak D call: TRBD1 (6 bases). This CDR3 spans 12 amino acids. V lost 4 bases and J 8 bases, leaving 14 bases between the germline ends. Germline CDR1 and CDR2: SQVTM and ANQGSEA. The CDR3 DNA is TGCAGCGTTGGAGGGGGTTCGGTAGGCTACACCTTC. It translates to CSVGGGSVGYTF.

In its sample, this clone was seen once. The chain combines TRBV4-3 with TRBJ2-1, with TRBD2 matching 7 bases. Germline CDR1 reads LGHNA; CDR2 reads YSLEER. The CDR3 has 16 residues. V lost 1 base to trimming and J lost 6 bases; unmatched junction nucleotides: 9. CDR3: CASSQVWSGGLNEQFF. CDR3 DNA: TGCGCCAGCAGCCAAGTCTGGTCGGGAGGCCTCAATGAGCAGTTCTTC.

The CDR3 region has the DNA TGTGCCAGCAGTTCCCAGGGCCCCCGTGTGGAGACCCAGTACTTC. As protein: CASSSQGPRVETQYF. This chain joins TRBV7-2 and TRBJ2-5; tentatively, D is TRBD1 (5 bases). The V end lost 6 bases, the J end lost 5 bases, and 19 bases lay between the germline ends. CDR1 is SGHTA and CDR2 is FQGNSA in the germline V gene. The CDR3 is 15 amino acids.